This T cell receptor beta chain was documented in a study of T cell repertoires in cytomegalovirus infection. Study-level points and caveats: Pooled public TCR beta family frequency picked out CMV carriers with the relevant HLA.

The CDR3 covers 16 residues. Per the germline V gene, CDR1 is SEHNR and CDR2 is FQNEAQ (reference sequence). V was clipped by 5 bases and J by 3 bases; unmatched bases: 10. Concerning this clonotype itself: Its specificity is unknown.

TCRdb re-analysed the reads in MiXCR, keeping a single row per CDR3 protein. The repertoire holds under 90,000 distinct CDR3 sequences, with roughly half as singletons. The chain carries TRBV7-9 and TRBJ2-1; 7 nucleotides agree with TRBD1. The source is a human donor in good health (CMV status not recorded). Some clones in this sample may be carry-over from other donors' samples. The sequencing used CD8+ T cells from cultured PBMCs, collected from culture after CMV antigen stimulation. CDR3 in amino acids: CASSPRDRDIYNEQFF. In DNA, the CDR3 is TGTGCCAGCAGCCCCAGGGACAGAGATATCTACAATGAGCAGTTCTTC.